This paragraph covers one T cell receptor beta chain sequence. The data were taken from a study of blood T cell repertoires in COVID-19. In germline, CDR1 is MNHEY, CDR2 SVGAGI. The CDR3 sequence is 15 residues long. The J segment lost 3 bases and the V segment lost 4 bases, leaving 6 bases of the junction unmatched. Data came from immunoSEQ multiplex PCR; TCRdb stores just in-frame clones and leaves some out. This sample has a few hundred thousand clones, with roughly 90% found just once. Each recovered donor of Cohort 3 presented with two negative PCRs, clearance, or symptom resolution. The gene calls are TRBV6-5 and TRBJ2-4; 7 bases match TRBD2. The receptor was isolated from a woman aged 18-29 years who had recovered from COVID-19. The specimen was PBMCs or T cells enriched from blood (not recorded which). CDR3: CASSSPGGGKNIQYF. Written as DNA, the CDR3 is TGTGCCAGCAGTTCCCCTGGGGGGGGCAAAAACATTCAGTACTTC.